These T cell receptor beta chains were read from a single sample in a study of blood T cell repertoires in COVID-19. Sequenced by immunoSEQ multiplex PCR; TCRdb stores in-frame clones only, minus some. The sample shows some 270,000 clones, around nine tenths of them seen only once. Sequences were obtained from peripheral blood. The receptors stem from a man in his forties with active or convalescent COVID-19. The CDR3 runs from the conserved cysteine through the conserved F or W. The D gene is left open where the match is weak. Clone size is given for some rows only: seen once, a few or many times, or a class if the clone is expanded.

D gene: TRBD2
J gene: TRBJ2-1
V gene: TRBV18
clone size: .
CDR3 DNA: TGTGCCAGCTCACCGGAGGCGGGAGGGTACAATGAGCAGTTCTTC
CDR3 protein: CASSPEAGGYNEQFF

D gene: .
J gene: TRBJ2-5
V gene: TRBV19
clone size: .
CDR3 DNA: TGTGCCAGTAGTTCGTCGTATGCCGAGGGGGGGGAGACCCAGTACTTC
CDR3 protein: CASSSSYAEGGETQYF

D gene: TRBD1
J gene: TRBJ1-3
V gene: TRBV5-4
clone size: .
CDR3 DNA: TGTGCCAGCAGCTTTGGACAGGGTCTCTCTGGAAACACCATATATTTT
CDR3 protein: CASSFGQGLSGNTIYF

D gene: .
J gene: TRBJ1-4
V gene: TRBV9
clone size: .
CDR3 DNA: TGTGCCAGCAGCGTAGCTGGGGGGGCTGGGGAAAAACTGTTTTTT
CDR3 protein: CASSVAGGAGEKLFF

D gene: .
J gene: TRBJ2-3
V gene: TRBV15
clone size: once
CDR3 DNA: TGTGCCACCAGCAGAGAGAAGGGGCCTGGCACAGATACGCAGTATTTT
CDR3 protein: CATSREKGPGTDTQYF

D gene: TRBD1
J gene: TRBJ1-4
V gene: TRBV5-1
clone size: .
CDR3 DNA: TGCGCCAGCAGCTTGGATGTGTTAGTGGGACAGACCGATAATGAAAAACTGTTTTTT
CDR3 protein: CASSLDVLVGQTDNEKLFF

D gene: .
J gene: TRBJ1-1
V gene: TRBV5-4
clone size: .
CDR3 DNA: TGTGCCAGCAGCTTGGGGGGCCAGAACACTGAAGCTTTCTTT
CDR3 protein: CASSLGGQNTEAFF

D gene: .
J gene: TRBJ1-5
V gene: TRBV13
clone size: .
CDR3 DNA: TGTGCCAGCAGCTCCTCGCAGGAGGTTAGCAATCAGCCCCAGCATTTT
CDR3 protein: CASSSSQEVSNQPQHF

D gene: TRBD1
J gene: TRBJ1-2
V gene: TRBV30
clone size: few
CDR3 DNA: TGTGCCTGGAGCTTATGGACAGGACAATATGGCTACACCTTC
CDR3 protein: CAWSLWTGQYGYTF

D gene: .
J gene: TRBJ1-5
V gene: TRBV28
clone size: many
CDR3 DNA: TGTGCCAGCAGCAAACCCTGGGAGGAACAGCCCCAGCATTTT
CDR3 protein: CASSKPWEEQPQHF

D gene: .
J gene: TRBJ1-1
V gene: TRBV3-1/TRBV3-2
clone size: .
CDR3 DNA: TGTGCCAGCAGCCAACAGGGATCGGGGGGAGCTTTCTTT
CDR3 protein: CASSQQGSGGAFF

D gene: .
J gene: TRBJ2-7
V gene: TRBV11-2
clone size: .
CDR3 DNA: TGTGCCAGCAGCTTGGGCTCAGGATCCTACGAGCAGTACTTC
CDR3 protein: CASSLGSGSYEQYF

D gene: .
J gene: TRBJ1-4
V gene: TRBV28
clone size: once
CDR3 DNA: TGTGCCACCTCCGGTGAGGCCCAGGAAAAACTGTTTTTT
CDR3 protein: CATSGEAQEKLFF

D gene: .
J gene: TRBJ2-1
V gene: TRBV5-4
clone size: .
CDR3 DNA: TGTGCCAGCAGCCTCCTCCCCGGGACACCAAGGGCGTACACCTACAATGAGCAGTTCTTC
CDR3 protein: CASSLLPGTPRAYTYNEQFF

D gene: .
J gene: TRBJ2-3
V gene: TRBV19
clone size: .
CDR3 DNA: TGTGCCAGTAGTATGACTCGCCTCCACACGGATACGCAGTATTTT
CDR3 protein: CASSMTRLHTDTQYF

D gene: .
J gene: TRBJ2-1
V gene: TRBV19
clone size: once
CDR3 DNA: TGTGCCAGTGCGGACAGTGATACCTACAATGAGCAGTTCTTC
CDR3 protein: CASADSDTYNEQFF

D gene: .
J gene: TRBJ1-5
V gene: TRBV6-5
clone size: .
CDR3 DNA: TGTGCCAGCAATTACCAGGGGTGGCAGCCCCAGCATTTT
CDR3 protein: CASNYQGWQPQHF

D gene: .
J gene: TRBJ2-3
V gene: TRBV12-3/TRBV12-4
clone size: .
CDR3 DNA: TGTGCCAGCAGTTTAGCTCCTGATACGCAGTATTTT
CDR3 protein: CASSLAPDTQYF

D gene: .
J gene: TRBJ2-7
V gene: TRBV5-1
clone size: .
CDR3 DNA: TGCGCCAGCAGCTTGGATGCATTTGGGGGGTACTACGAGCAGTACTTC
CDR3 protein: CASSLDAFGGYYEQYF

D gene: .
J gene: TRBJ1-2
V gene: TRBV5-1
clone size: once
CDR3 DNA: TGCGCCAGCAGCGAACTTAACTATGGCTACACCTTC
CDR3 protein: CASSELNYGYTF

D gene: TRBD1
J gene: TRBJ2-7
V gene: TRBV7-3
clone size: few
CDR3 DNA: TGTGCCAGCAGCCCCGGGACAGGGGGCAGCGAGCAGTACTTC
CDR3 protein: CASSPGTGGSEQYF

D gene: TRBD1
J gene: TRBJ1-3
V gene: TRBV29-1
clone size: few
CDR3 DNA: TGCAGCGGGAAACAGGGGAGTGGAAACACCATATATTTT
CDR3 protein: CSGKQGSGNTIYF

D gene: TRBD1
J gene: TRBJ1-1
V gene: TRBV10-2
clone size: once
CDR3 DNA: TGCGCCAGCAGTGAGTCGAGAAGGGGGCATACTGAAGCTTTCTTT
CDR3 protein: CASSESRRGHTEAFF